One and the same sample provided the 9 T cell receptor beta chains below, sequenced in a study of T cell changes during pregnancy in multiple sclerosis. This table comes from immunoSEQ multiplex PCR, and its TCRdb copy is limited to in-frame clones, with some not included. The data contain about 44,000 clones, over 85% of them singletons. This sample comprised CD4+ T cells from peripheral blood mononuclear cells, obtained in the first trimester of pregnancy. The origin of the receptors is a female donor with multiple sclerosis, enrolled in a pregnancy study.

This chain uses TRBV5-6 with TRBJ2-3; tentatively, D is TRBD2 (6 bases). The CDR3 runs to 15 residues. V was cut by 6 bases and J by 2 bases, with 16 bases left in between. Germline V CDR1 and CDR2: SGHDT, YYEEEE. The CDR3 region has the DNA TGTGCCAGCACCCCCGGGGCGGGAACCACAGATACGCAGTATTTT. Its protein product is CASTPGAGTTDTQYF.

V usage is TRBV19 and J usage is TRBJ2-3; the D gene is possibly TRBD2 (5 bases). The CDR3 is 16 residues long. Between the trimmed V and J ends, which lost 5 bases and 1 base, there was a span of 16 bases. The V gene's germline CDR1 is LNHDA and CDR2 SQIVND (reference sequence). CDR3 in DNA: TGTGCCAGTAGTCCCCGGGAAACTGGGGGCACAGATACGCAGTATTTT. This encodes CASSPRETGGTDTQYF.

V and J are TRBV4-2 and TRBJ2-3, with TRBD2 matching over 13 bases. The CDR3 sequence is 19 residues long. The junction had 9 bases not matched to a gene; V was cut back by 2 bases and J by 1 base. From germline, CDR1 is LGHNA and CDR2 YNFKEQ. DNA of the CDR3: TGTGCCAGCAGCCAAAGGACAACCGGGACTAGCGGGGGCACAGATACGCAGTATTTT. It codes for CASSQRTTGTSGGTDTQYF.

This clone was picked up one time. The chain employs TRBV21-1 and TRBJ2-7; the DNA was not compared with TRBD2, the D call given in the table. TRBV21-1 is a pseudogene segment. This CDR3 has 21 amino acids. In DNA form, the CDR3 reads TGTGCCAGCAGCAAGTCCTCGTGGGGTATGGTTGGGACTAGCGACTCCTACGAGCAGTACTTC. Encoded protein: CASSKSSWGMVGTSDSYEQYF.

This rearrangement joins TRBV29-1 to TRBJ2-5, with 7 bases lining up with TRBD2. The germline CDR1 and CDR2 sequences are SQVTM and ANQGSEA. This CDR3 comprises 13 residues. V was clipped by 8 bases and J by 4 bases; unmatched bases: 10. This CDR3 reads CSSGGLGVETQYF. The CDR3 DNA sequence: TGCAGCTCGGGGGGATTGGGGGTAGAGACCCAGTACTTC.

CDR3 DNA sequence: TGTGCCAGCAGCTTAGCGCGGGCGTTGGCCTCCTACAATGAGCAGTTCTTC. This translates into CASSLARALASYNEQFF. The gene calls are TRBV7-8 and TRBJ2-1, with D possibly being TRBD2 (5 bases). V shed 0 bases and J shed 0 bases, with 12 bases lying between them. This CDR3 spans 17 amino acids. Per the germline V gene, CDR1 is SGHVS and CDR2 is FQNEAQ.

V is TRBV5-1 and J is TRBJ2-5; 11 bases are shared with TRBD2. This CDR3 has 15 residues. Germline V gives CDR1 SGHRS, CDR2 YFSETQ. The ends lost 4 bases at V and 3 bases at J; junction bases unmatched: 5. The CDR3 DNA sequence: TGCGCCAGCAGCGCGGGACTAGCGGCTAAAGAGACCCAGTACTTC. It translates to CASSAGLAAKETQYF.

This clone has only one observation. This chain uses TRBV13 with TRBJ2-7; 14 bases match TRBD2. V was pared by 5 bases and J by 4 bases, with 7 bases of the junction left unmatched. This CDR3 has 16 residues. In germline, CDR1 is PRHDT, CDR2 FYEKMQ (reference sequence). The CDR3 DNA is TGTGCCAGCAGCCCCAGACTAGCGGGAGGGGCTTACGAGCAGTACTTC. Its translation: CASSPRLAGGAYEQYF.

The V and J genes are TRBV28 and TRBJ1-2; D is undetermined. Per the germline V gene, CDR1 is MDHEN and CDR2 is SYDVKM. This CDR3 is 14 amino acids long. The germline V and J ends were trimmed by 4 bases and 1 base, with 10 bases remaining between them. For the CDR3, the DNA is TGTGCCAGCAGTTCGGCGCGGTTTAACTATGGCTACACCTTC. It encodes CASSSARFNYGYTF.